This T cell receptor (beta chain) derives from a study of cytotoxic CD8 clonotypes in ibrutinib-treated CLL. The CDR3 is made up of 13 amino acids. Germline assignment: CDR1 GTSNPN and CDR2 SVGIG (reference sequence). The J segment lost 7 bases and the V segment lost 5 bases, leaving 8 bases of the junction unmatched. Measured with immunoSEQ multiplex PCR; TCRdb has only the in-frame clones, and not every one. The table records 150,000 or so clones, 70% to 85% of them present only once. The clonotype originates from a human donor with chronic lymphocytic leukemia. Sequences were derived from PBMCs, sampled after 24 months of ibrutinib treatment. V gene TRBV30 combines with J gene TRBJ1-2; TRBD1 matches at 9 bases. The CDR3 DNA follows: TGTGCCTGGGGGCGGACAGGGGATGGTGGCTACACCTTC. It translates to CAWGRTGDGGYTF.